This TCR beta chain was documented in a study of memory CD4+ T cells and cytomegalovirus serostatus. Study summary: This sample comes from healthy Belgian adults, roughly nine CMV seropositive, 24 seronegative.

The sort gate was single viable CD3+CD4+CD8-CD45RO+ cells for memory CD4+ T cells. Using immunoSEQ multiplex PCR, the repertoire was profiled, and TCRdb retains in-frame clones only, with some absent. The sample holds tens of thousands of clones, about 86% seen once. The CDR3 is made up of 17 amino acids. CDR1 is SNHLY and CDR2 is FYNNEI in the germline V gene. V was trimmed by 7 bases and J by 4 bases, leaving 23 bases between them. The clonotype originates from an adult in good health and CMV-seropositive. The chain couples TRBV2 to TRBJ1-3; D is uncertain. Material for sequencing was memory CD4+ T cells from blood. CDR3: CASTGDGMSYPGNTIYF. In nucleotides, the CDR3 is TGTGCCAGCACCGGGGATGGGATGTCCTATCCAGGAAACACCATATATTTT.